The next 27 T cell receptor beta chains were all read from a single sample in a study of shared clonotypes between healthy human individuals. TCRdb's table, derived via immunoSEQ multiplex PCR, lists solely in-frame clones and lacks some. This repertoire shows a few hundred thousand clones, roughly 95% found once; its top ten account for about 0.11%. CD45RO-negative cells were positively selected for CCR7, leaving out terminally differentiated effector memory CD45RA+ cells. Sequencing input: naive CD8+ T cells sorted from blood. The receptor source for this set is a woman in her twenties or thirties in good health.

CDR3 residues: CASSLILTDNEKLFF. DNA of the CDR3: TGTGCCAGCAGCTTAATCCTAACGGATAATGAAAAACTGTTTTTT. The rearrangement links TRBV7-9 to TRBJ1-4, with D unclear. Trimming took off 2 bases at V and 4 bases at J, with 11 bases between the two ends. Germline CDR1 SEHNR, CDR2 FQNEAQ (reference sequence). CDR3 length: 15 amino acids.

The chain couples TRBV13 to TRBJ2-1; 10 bases match TRBD2. CDR3 length equals 17 residues. J lost 9 bases, V lost 1 base, and 12 bases had no gene match. Germline CDR1 is PRHDT and CDR2 is FYEKMQ (reference sequence). The DNA of the CDR3 is TGTGCCAGCAGCTTAGAGGTTGGGCTAGCGGGAGCCTCTGAGCAGTTCTTC. Its protein product is CASSLEVGLAGASEQFF.

The chain joins TRBV2 to TRBJ2-7; no reliable D call. The V gene's germline CDR1 is SNHLY and CDR2 FYNNEI. Trimming left V 2 bases short and J 0 bases short, with 5 bases between. The CDR3 is made up of 13 amino acids. CDR3 bases: TGTGCCAGCAGTGAACGGAGCTCCTACGAGCAGTACTTC. Its protein product is CASSERSSYEQYF.

The rearrangement uses TRBV29-1 and TRBJ2-7; 9 bases agree with TRBD1. V dropped 8 bases and J dropped 0; count of bases not matched to a gene: 5. The germline V gene has CDR1 SQVTM and CDR2 ANQGSEA. This CDR3 is 13 amino acids long. As DNA, the CDR3 is TGCAGCTCACGACAGGGGGACTCCTACGAGCAGTACTTC. It specifies CSSRQGDSYEQYF.

The chain combines TRBV5-8 with TRBJ2-7; 7 bases line up with TRBD1. The CDR3 is made up of 16 amino acids. Germline CDR1 reads SGHTS; CDR2 reads YDEGEE. Unmatched junction bases numbered 9, after V lost 3 bases and J lost 0 bases. The CDR3 spells CASSWGQHIHSYEQYF. CDR3 DNA sequence: TGTGCCAGCAGCTGGGGACAGCACATCCACTCCTACGAGCAGTACTTC.

The gene calls are TRBV6-6 and TRBJ1-1; 7 bases match TRBD1. Unmatched junction bases numbered 20, after V lost 5 bases and J lost 11 bases. This CDR3 spans 16 amino acids. CDR1 is MNHNY, CDR2 SVGAGI, per germline (reference sequence). CDR3 loop: CASSPRAGQVVDTAFF. The CDR3 DNA reads as TGTGCCAGCAGTCCCCGGGCAGGACAGGTGGTAGACACGGCTTTCTTT.

This rearrangement joins TRBV7-9 to TRBJ2-1; TRBD2 matches 12 bases. The CDR3 spans 19 residues. Germline CDR1 SEHNR, CDR2 FQNEAQ (reference sequence). Losses at the gene ends were 4 bases for V and 0 bases for J; bases not matched to a gene: 10. The CDR3 coding sequence is TGTGCCAGCAGCTCAAGGACTAGCGGGAAATCTCGCTCCTACAATGAGCAGTTCTTC. Encoded protein: CASSSRTSGKSRSYNEQFF.

The chain links TRBV4-1 to TRBJ1-4; no reliable D call. The CDR3 is 15 residues long. Per germline, CDR1 MGHRA and CDR2 YSYEKL. V shed 4 bases and J shed 5 bases, with 14 bases lying between them. The CDR3 here is CASSPSTGGNEKLFF. In nucleotides, the CDR3 is TGCGCCAGCAGCCCTTCCACGGGAGGAAATGAAAAACTGTTTTTT.

Here the CDR3 DNA reads TGTGCCAGCAGTGGGGCAACTAATGAAAAACTGTTTTTT. It codes for CASSGATNEKLFF. The rearrangement uses TRBV2 and TRBJ1-4; D gene ambiguous. Germline loops: CDR1 SNHLY, CDR2 FYNNEI. Trimming left V 4 bases short and J 0 bases short, with 3 bases between. The CDR3 sequence is 13 residues long.

The rearrangement uses TRBV10-2 and TRBJ2-7; 7 bases match TRBD1. CDR3 length: 15 amino acids. From germline, CDR1 is WSHSY and CDR2 SAAADI. V was pared by 2 bases and J by 3 bases, with 7 bases of the junction left unmatched. The CDR3 region has the DNA TGCGCCAGCAGTGAGCCCCGACAGGGAATCTACGAGCAGTACTTC. Protein product: CASSEPRQGIYEQYF.

This chain links TRBV6-5 with TRBJ2-2; D not resolved. CDR3 length: 14 amino acids. Trimming shortened V by 2 bases and J by 4 bases, and 8 bases separated the two germline ends. The germline V gene has CDR1 MNHEY and CDR2 SVGAGI. The CDR3 sequence: CASSYRQTTGELFF. CDR3 nucleotides: TGTGCCAGCAGTTACCGGCAAACCACCGGGGAGCTGTTTTTT.

The chain links TRBV27 to TRBJ2-2, with 7 positions matching TRBD1. The CDR3 has 15 amino acids. V lost 8 bases, J lost 0 bases, and 6 bases stayed unmatched. Germline V lookup: CDR1 MNHEY, CDR2 SMNVEV (reference sequence). The CDR3 sequence: CASGDQGANTGELFF. As DNA, the CDR3 is TGTGCCAGCGGAGATCAGGGGGCGAACACCGGGGAGCTGTTTTTT.

Only one count was recorded for this clone. This chain connects TRBV6-1 to TRBJ2-5; the D gene is possibly TRBD2 (6 bases). Germline V gives CDR1 MNHNS, CDR2 SASEGT. V dropped 3 bases and J dropped 5 bases, with 13 bases sitting between them. The CDR3 spans 14 residues. The DNA of the CDR3 is TGTGCCAGCAGTGATGTGGGACTTAAGGAGACCCAGTACTTC. It is translated as CASSDVGLKETQYF.

In this sample, this clone turned up once. V gene TRBV5-1 combines with J gene TRBJ2-7, with D possibly TRBD1 on 6 matching bases. Trimming stripped 5 bases from V and 4 bases from J, with 13 bases between. The CDR3 spans 13 residues. Germline assignment: CDR1 SGHRS and CDR2 YFSETQ. The CDR3 region has the DNA TGCGCCAGCAGTCAGGGGCCGCAATACGAGCAGTACTTC. Residues: CASSQGPQYEQYF.

The chain recombines TRBV5-4 with TRBJ1-3; D is unresolved. V lost 0 bases and J 0 bases, leaving 7 bases between the germline ends. The V gene's germline CDR1 is SGHNT and CDR2 YYREEE (reference sequence). The CDR3 contains 15 residues. The CDR3 protein is CASSLAGFSGNTIYF. The CDR3 DNA reads TGTGCCAGCAGCTTGGCAGGCTTCTCTGGAAACACCATATATTTT. Filled out from reference TRBV5-4 and TRBJ1-3, the complete variable domain reads ETGVTQSPTHLIKTRGQQVTLRCSSQSGHNTVSWYQQALGQGPQFIFQYYREEENGRGNFPPRFSGLQFPNYSSELNVNALELDDSALYLCASSLAGFSGNTIYFGEGSWLTVV.

V is TRBV9 and J is TRBJ1-4; 7 bases fit TRBD1. J lost 10 bases, V lost 4 bases, and 10 bases had no gene match. Germline loops: CDR1 SGDLS, CDR2 YYNGEE. CDR3 length: 14 amino acids. The CDR3 sequence: CASSSPGGSGKLFF. The CDR3 DNA is TGTGCCAGCAGCTCGCCAGGGGGGTCGGGAAAACTGTTTTTT.

V usage is TRBV13 and J usage is TRBJ2-5, with D uncertain. The end of the DNA fits TRBJ2-7 better, so the J call may be wrong. The CDR3 totals 15 residues. The germline V gene encodes CDR1 PRHDT and CDR2 FYEKMQ (reference sequence). As DNA, the CDR3 is TGTGCCAGCAGCTTAGAGAGTGCCCCCTCCTACGAGCAGTACTTC. As protein: CASSLESAPSYEQYF.

The J gene is TRBJ2-1, the V gene TRBV14, with unresolved D. V gave up 3 bases and J gave up 2 bases, with 5 bases separating them. CDR3 length: 13 residues. The germline V gene has CDR1 SGHDN and CDR2 FVKESK. The CDR3 reads CASSQRPYNEQFF. CDR3 sequence (DNA): TGTGCCAGCAGCCAGCGTCCCTACAATGAGCAGTTCTTC.

J is TRBJ1-4 and V is TRBV2; no definite D call. With 5 bases removed from V and 0 bases from J, the gap between germline ends came to 7 bases. The CDR3 is 14 amino acids. Per germline, CDR1 SNHLY and CDR2 FYNNEI. For the CDR3, the DNA is TGTGCCAGCAGTCCGCCTGCAACTAATGAAAAACTGTTTTTT. It yields the protein CASSPPATNEKLFF.

This sequence joins TRBV11-3 and TRBJ2-1, with D tentatively TRBD2 (6 bases). V dropped 0 bases and J dropped 0 bases, with 12 bases sitting between them. The CDR3 is 17 amino acids. The germline V gene has CDR1 SGHNT and CDR2 YENEEA. This CDR3 reads CASSLESGRGSYNEQFF. CDR3 nucleotides: TGTGCCAGCAGCTTAGAATCCGGGAGAGGCTCCTACAATGAGCAGTTCTTC.

The chain couples TRBV7-9 to TRBJ2-1; the D gene could be TRBD1 or TRBD2 (5 bases each). Germline CDR1 reads SEHNR; CDR2 reads FQNEAQ (reference sequence). There are 16 residues in the CDR3. The V end was cut by 5 bases, the J end by 10 bases, with 24 bases between. The CDR3 sequence: CASSDPGSFAEKEQFF. In DNA form, the CDR3 reads TGTGCCAGCAGCGACCCAGGGAGCTTCGCCGAAAAGGAGCAGTTCTTC.

The chain is built from TRBV5-1 and TRBJ2-1; 11 bases map to TRBD2. This CDR3 spans 15 amino acids. With 4 bases clipped from V and 0 bases from J, the junction kept 0 bases outside the gene matches. Germline CDR1 reads SGHRS; CDR2 reads YFSETQ. DNA of the CDR3: TGCGCCAGCAGCACTAGCGGGAGCTCCTACAATGAGCAGTTCTTC. It encodes CASSTSGSSYNEQFF.

This clone has just one count. The V call is TRBV9, the J call TRBJ2-1, with TRBD2 identical over 9 bases. J was trimmed by 2 bases and V by 4 bases; bases with no gene match: 7. This CDR3 is 16 amino acids long. Germline CDR1 and CDR2: SGDLS and YYNGEE. In nucleotides, the CDR3 is TGTGCCAGCAGCCCCTCTGGCGGGAGGGCCTACAATGAGCAGTTCTTC. It encodes CASSPSGGRAYNEQFF.

The chain carries TRBV19 and TRBJ2-7; 10 nucleotides align to TRBD1. J lost 5 bases, V lost 5 bases, and 9 bases had no gene match. The CDR3 is made up of 15 amino acids. Germline V gene data show CDR1 as LNHDA and CDR2 as SQIVND (reference sequence). The CDR3 bases are TGTGCCAGTAGTTTCGGGACAGGGGTCTTGGACGAGCAGTACTTC. This translates into CASSFGTGVLDEQYF.

CDR3 nucleotide sequence: TGCGCCAGCAGCTTAGGACTAGCGGGAGTCGACGAGCAGTACTTC. It is translated as CASSLGLAGVDEQYF. J is TRBJ2-7 and V is TRBV5-1, with 13 bases aligning to TRBD2. This CDR3 comprises 15 residues. Germline loops: CDR1 SGHRS, CDR2 YFSETQ. V lost 2 bases and J lost 5; bases outside the gene matches: 4.

The chain has TRBV5-6 and TRBJ1-4; D is possibly TRBD1 (5 bases). Germline CDR1 reads SGHDT; CDR2 reads YYEEEE. V lost 2 bases and J lost 6, with 11 bases in between. This CDR3 comprises 14 residues. CDR3: CASSLRDGYEKLFF. The CDR3 DNA sequence: TGTGCCAGCAGCTTACGGGACGGCTATGAAAAACTGTTTTTT.

The chain links TRBV19 to TRBJ2-7; 9 bases are shared with TRBD1. CDR3 size: 13 residues. V shed 7 bases, J shed 7 bases, and the junction held 8 bases outside the gene matches. Per the germline V gene, CDR1 is LNHDA and CDR2 is SQIVND (reference sequence). The CDR3 DNA follows: TGTGCCAGTAACTCCGGGACAGGGCGGGAGCAGTACTTC. Its translation: CASNSGTGREQYF.